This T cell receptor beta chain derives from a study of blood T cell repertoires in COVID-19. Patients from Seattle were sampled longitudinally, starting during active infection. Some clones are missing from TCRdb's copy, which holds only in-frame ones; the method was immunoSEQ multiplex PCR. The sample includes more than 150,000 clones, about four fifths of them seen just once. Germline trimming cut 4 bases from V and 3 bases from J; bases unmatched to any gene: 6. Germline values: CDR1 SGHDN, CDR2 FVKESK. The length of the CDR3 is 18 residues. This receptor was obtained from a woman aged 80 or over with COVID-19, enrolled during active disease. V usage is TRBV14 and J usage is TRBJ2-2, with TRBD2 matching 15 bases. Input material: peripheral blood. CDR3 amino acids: CASSLGTSGRSDTGELFF. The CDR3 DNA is TGTGCCAGCAGCCTTGGGACTAGCGGGAGGTCAGACACCGGGGAGCTGTTTTTT.